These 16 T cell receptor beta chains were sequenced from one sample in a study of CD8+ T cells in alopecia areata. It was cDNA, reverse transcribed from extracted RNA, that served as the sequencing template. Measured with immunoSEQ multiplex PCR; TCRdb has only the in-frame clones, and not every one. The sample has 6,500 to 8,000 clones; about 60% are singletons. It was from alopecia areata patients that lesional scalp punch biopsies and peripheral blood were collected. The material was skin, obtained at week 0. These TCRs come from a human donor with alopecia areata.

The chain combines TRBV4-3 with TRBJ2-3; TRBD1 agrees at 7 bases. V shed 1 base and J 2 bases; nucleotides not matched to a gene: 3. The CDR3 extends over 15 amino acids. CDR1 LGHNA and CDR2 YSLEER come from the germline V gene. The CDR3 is CASSQGQGFTDTQYF. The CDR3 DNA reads TGCGCCAGCAGCCAAGGACAGGGATTCACAGATACGCAGTATTTT.

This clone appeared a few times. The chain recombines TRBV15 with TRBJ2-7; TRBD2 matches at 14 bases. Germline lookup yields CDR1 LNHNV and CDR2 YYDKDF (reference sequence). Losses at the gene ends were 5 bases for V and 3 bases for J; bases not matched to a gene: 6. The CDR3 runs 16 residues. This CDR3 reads CATSHAGLAGGYEQYF. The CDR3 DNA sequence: TGTGCCACCAGCCACGCTGGACTAGCGGGAGGCTACGAGCAGTACTTC.

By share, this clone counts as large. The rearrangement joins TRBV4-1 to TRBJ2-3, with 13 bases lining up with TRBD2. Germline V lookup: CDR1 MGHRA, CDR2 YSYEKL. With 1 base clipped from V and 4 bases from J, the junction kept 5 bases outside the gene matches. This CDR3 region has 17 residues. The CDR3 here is CASSQAGLAGMADTQYF. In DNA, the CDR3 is TGCGCCAGCAGCCAAGCGGGACTAGCGGGAATGGCAGATACGCAGTATTTT.

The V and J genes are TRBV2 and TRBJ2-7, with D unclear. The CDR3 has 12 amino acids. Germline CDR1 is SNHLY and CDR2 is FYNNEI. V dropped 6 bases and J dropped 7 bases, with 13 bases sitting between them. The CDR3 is CASSLRWVEQYF. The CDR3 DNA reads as TGTGCCAGCAGCCTACGTTGGGTAGAGCAGTACTTC.

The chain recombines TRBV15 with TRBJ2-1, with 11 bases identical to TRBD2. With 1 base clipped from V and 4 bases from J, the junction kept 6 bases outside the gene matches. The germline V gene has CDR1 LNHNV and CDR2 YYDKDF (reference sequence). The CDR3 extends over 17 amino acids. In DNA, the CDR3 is TGTGCCACCAGCAGAGGTGGTGGGACTAGCGGTTACAATGAGCAGTTCTTC. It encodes CATSRGGGTSGYNEQFF. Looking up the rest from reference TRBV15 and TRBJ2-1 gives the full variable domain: DAMVIQNPRYQVTQFGKPVTLSCSQTLNHNVMYWYQQKSSQAPKLLFHYYDKDFNNEADTPDNFQSRRPNTSFCFLDIRSPGLGDTAMYLCATSRGGGTSGYNEQFFGPGTRLTVL.

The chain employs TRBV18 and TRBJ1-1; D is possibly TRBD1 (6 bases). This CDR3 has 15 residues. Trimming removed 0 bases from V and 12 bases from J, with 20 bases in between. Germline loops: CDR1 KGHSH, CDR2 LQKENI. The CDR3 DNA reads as TGTGCCAGCTCACCACCGACAGGAGTTCCGTATGGACCTTTCTTT. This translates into CASSPPTGVPYGPFF.

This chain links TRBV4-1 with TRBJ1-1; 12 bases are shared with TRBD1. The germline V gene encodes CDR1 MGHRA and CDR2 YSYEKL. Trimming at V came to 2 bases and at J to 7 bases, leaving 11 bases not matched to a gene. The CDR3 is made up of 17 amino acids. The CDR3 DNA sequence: TGCGCCAGCAGCCAACCTAACCCGGGACAGGGGGCGGTTGAAGCTTTCTTT. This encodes CASSQPNPGQGAVEAFF.

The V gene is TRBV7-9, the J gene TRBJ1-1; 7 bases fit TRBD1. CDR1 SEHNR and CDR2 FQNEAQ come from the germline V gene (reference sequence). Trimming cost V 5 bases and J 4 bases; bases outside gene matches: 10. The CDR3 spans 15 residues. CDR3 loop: CASSPGPQGSTEAFF. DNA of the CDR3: TGTGCCAGCAGCCCCGGGCCACAGGGGAGCACTGAAGCTTTCTTT.

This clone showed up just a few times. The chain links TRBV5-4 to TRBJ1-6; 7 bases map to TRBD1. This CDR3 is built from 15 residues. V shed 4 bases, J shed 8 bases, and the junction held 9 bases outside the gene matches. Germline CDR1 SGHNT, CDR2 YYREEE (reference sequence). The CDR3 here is CASSARDSKYSPLHF. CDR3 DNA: TGTGCCAGCAGCGCCCGGGACAGCAAGTATTCACCCCTCCACTTT.

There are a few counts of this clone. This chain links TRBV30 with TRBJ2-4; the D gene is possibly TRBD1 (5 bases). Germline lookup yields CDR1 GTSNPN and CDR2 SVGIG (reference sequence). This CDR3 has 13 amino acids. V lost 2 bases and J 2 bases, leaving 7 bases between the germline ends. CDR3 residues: CAWSQGTKNIQYF. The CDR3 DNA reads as TGTGCCTGGAGTCAGGGCACCAAAAACATTCAGTACTTC.

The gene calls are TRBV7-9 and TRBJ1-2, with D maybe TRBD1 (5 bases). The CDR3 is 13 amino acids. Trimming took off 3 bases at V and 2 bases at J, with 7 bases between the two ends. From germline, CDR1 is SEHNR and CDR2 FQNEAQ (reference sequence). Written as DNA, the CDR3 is TGTGCCAGCAGCTTGGGGGGGAACTATGGCTACACCTTC. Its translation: CASSLGGNYGYTF.

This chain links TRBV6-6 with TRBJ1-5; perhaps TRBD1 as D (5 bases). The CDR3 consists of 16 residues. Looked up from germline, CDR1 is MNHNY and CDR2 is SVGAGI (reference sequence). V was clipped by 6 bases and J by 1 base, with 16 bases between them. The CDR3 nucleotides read TGTGCCAGCAGCGAGGCTTGGACAATCAGCAATCAGCCCCAGCATTTT. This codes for CASSEAWTISNQPQHF.

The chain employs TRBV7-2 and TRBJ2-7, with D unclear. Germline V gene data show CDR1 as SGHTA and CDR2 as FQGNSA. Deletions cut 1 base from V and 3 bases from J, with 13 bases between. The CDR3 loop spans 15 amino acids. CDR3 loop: CASSLGSTRFYEQYF. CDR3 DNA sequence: TGTGCCAGCAGCTTAGGTTCCACTCGGTTCTACGAGCAGTACTTC.

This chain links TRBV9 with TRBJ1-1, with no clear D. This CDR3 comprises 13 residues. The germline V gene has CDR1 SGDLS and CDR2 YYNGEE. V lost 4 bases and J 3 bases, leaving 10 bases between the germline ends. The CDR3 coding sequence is TGTGCCAGCAGCCCTGGGGATGACACTGAAGCTTTCTTT. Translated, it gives CASSPGDDTEAFF. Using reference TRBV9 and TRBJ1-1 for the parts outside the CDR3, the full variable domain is DSGVTQTPKHLITATGQRVTLRCSPRSGDLSVYWYQQSLDQGLQFLIQYYNGEERAKGNILERFSAQQFPDLHSELNLSSLELGDSALYFCASSPGDDTEAFFGQGTRLTVV.

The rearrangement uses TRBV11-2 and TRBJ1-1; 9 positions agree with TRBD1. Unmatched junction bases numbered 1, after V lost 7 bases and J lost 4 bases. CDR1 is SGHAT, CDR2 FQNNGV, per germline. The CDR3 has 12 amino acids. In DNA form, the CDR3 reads TGTGCCAGCACGGACAGGGGCACTGAAGCTTTCTTT. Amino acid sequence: CASTDRGTEAFF.

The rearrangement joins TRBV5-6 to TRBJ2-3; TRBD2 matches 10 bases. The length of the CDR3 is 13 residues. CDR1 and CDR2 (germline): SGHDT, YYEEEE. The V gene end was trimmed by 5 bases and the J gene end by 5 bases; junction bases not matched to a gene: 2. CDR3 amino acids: CASRIAGGDTQYF. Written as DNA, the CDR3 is TGTGCCAGCAGGATAGCGGGAGGAGATACGCAGTATTTT.